These T cell receptor beta chains were read from a single sample in a study of blood T cell repertoires in COVID-19. Assay used: immunoSEQ multiplex PCR; TCRdb lists only in-frame clones, some missing. In the table there are about 65,000 clones, 90% to 95% of which are singletons. Sequencing was done on a sample of peripheral blood. These receptors were collected from a man between 65 and 85 years old with active COVID-19. The CDR3 runs from the conserved cysteine through the conserved F or W. Fields, in order: J gene, D gene, V gene, clone size, CDR3 protein, CDR3 DNA. D genes are given only for firm matches. Some rows have no size entry. The others give once, few or many, or a class for an expanded clone.

>TRBJ1-6|.|TRBV6-1|.
CASSDRDKPPLHF
TGTGCCAGCAGTGACCGAGACAAACCGCCCCTCCACTTT
>TRBJ2-5|TRBD2|TRBV3-1/TRBV3-2|.
CASSQDLAGETQYF
TGTGCCAGCAGCCAGGACCTAGCGGGGGAGACCCAGTACTTC
>TRBJ2-3|TRBD2|TRBV5-4|.
CASSTGTSGGAATDTQYF
TGTGCCAGCAGCACCGGGACTAGCGGGGGGGCCGCGACAGATACGCAGTATTTT
>TRBJ1-1|.|TRBV6-6|.
CASSYSARNTEAFF
TGTGCCAGCAGTTACTCGGCCAGAAACACTGAAGCTTTCTTT
>TRBJ2-3|.|TRBV6-4|once
CASSDSGDTQYF
TGTGCCAGCAGTGACTCCGGAGATACGCAGTATTTT
>TRBJ2-1|TRBD1|TRBV4-3|.
CASSQDPEGQGMGEQFF
TGCGCCAGCAGCCAAGATCCAGAAGGACAGGGTATGGGTGAGCAGTTCTTC
>TRBJ2-3|TRBD2|TRBV11-2|.
CASSLSLAGGPSTDTQYF
TGTGCCAGCAGCTTATCCCTAGCGGGGGGGCCCAGCACAGATACGCAGTATTTT
>TRBJ2-6|.|TRBV9|.
CASSVDGEAGANVLTF
TGTGCCAGCAGCGTAGACGGGGAGGCTGGGGCCAACGTCCTGACTTTC
>TRBJ2-1|TRBD2|TRBV15|.
CATSRTGTSGYNEQFF
TGTGCCACCAGCAGAACCGGGACTAGCGGTTACAATGAGCAGTTCTTC
>TRBJ2-3|TRBD2|TRBV6-5|.
CATLLADTDTQYF
TGTGCCACCCTACTAGCGGACACAGATACGCAGTATTTT
>TRBJ2-2|.|TRBV5-1|.
CASSLGGRGTGELFF
TGCGCCAGCAGCTTGGGTGGCAGAGGGACCGGGGAGCTGTTTTTT
>TRBJ2-2|TRBD2|TRBV6-1|.
CASSERGGPGELFF
TGTGCCAGCAGTGAACGGGGGGGTCCGGGGGAGCTGTTTTTT
>TRBJ2-3|.|TRBV28|.
CASSFGGTFNLPDTQYF
TGTGCCAGCAGTTTTGGAGGAACGTTCAATCTCCCAGATACGCAGTATTTT
>TRBJ1-5|TRBD1|TRBV28|.
CASKRTGGNQPQHF
TGTGCCAGCAAACGGACAGGGGGTAATCAGCCCCAGCATTTT
>TRBJ2-3|.|TRBV6-2/TRBV6-3|.
CASSLLGDSYTDTQYF
TGTGCCAGCAGCCTCCTCGGGGACTCCTACACAGATACGCAGTATTTT
>TRBJ2-1|TRBD2|TRBV10-3|.
CAISFASGGANEQFF
TGTGCCATCAGTTTTGCTAGCGGGGGGGCAAATGAGCAGTTCTTC
>TRBJ1-5|TRBD1|TRBV5-1|.
CASSTTGGEDQPQHF
TGCGCCAGCTCCACAACAGGGGGTGAGGACCAGCCCCAGCATTTT
>TRBJ2-5|TRBD2|TRBV5-1|.
CASSLDLAGGQTQYF
TGCGCCAGCAGCTTGGATTTAGCGGGGGGGCAGACCCAGTACTTC
>TRBJ1-6|.|TRBV4-2|.
CASSQGTDNSPLHF
TGTGCCAGCAGCCAAGGGACAGACAATTCACCCCTCCACTTT
>TRBJ2-1|.|TRBV18|.
CASSQLLGGANEQFF
TGTGCCAGCTCCCAACTCCTAGGGGGGGCTAATGAGCAGTTCTTC
>TRBJ2-1|.|TRBV27|once
CASSLQAGSYNEQFF
TGTGCCAGCAGTTTACAGGCAGGGTCATACAATGAGCAGTTCTTC
>TRBJ2-1|.|TRBV6-6|.
CASSYLAHEQFF
TGTGCCAGCAGTTACTTAGCCCATGAGCAGTTCTTC
>TRBJ1-2|.|TRBV6-1|.
CASSETAGESYGYTF
TGTGCCAGCAGTGAAACCGCAGGGGAATCCTATGGCTACACCTTC
>TRBJ2-3|TRBD2|TRBV4-2|.
CASSPRGGGADTQYF
TGTGCCAGCAGCCCCCGGGGCGGGGGGGCGGATACGCAGTATTTT
>TRBJ2-2|TRBD1|TRBV6-4|.
CASSVKGQGTTGELFF
TGTGCCAGCAGTGTAAAGGGACAGGGTACCACCGGGGAGCTGTTTTTT
>TRBJ2-1|.|TRBV15|once
CATSRDPSGEQFF
TGTGCCACCAGCAGAGATCCCAGCGGGGAGCAGTTCTTC
>TRBJ1-1|.|TRBV5-1|.
CASSLLSLNTEAFF
TGCGCCAGCAGCTTGTTGTCCCTTAACACTGAAGCTTTCTTT
>TRBJ2-1|TRBD2|TRBV11-3|.
CASSERVAGGWNEQFF
TGTGCCAGCAGCGAGCGAGTAGCGGGGGGGTGGAATGAGCAGTTCTTC
>TRBJ1-6|.|TRBV18|.
CASSPSSYNSPLHF
TGTGCCAGCTCGCCTAGCTCCTATAATTCACCCCTCCACTTT
>TRBJ1-2|.|TRBV19|.
CASTDQGIGGYTF
TGTGCCAGTACCGACCAGGGGATTGGTGGCTACACCTTC
>TRBJ1-6|.|TRBV6-5|.
CASGRISSSPLHF
TGTGCCAGCGGGAGAATTAGTTCGTCACCCCTCCACTTT